Below, 6 T cell receptor beta chains from the same sample are listed, as sequenced in a study of response to subunit inactivated influenza vaccine. TCRdb redid the calling of the RT-PCR reads with MiXCR, one entry per CDR3 protein. The repertoire holds hundreds of thousands of distinct CDR3 sequences, with 7.6% as singletons. The sequenced sample was PBMCs from blood, obtained 23 to 25 months after vaccination. These receptors were taken from a man aged 50 to 75 who received an inactivated influenza vaccine.

This clonotype was seen ten or more times. The rearrangement links TRBV7-2 to TRBJ2-3, with D possibly matching TRBD2 (6 bases). This CDR3 region has 16 residues. Trimming took off 5 bases at V and 3 bases at J, with 18 bases between the two ends. The germline V gene encodes CDR1 SGHTA and CDR2 FQGNSA. CDR3: CASSPTGLGRTDTQYF. CDR3 bases: TGTGCCAGCAGCCCCACCGGCTTGGGGAGGACAGATACGCAGTATTTT.

This clonotype was seen at least ten times. V is TRBV18 and J is TRBJ2-7, with D perhaps TRBD1 (6 bases). The CDR3 is 15 residues long. Deletions cut 6 bases from V and 3 bases from J, with 18 bases between. CDR1 is KGHSH and CDR2 is LQKENI in the germline V gene. CDR3 protein: CASSLLGGPYYEQYF. CDR3 nucleotide sequence: TGTGCCAGCTCCCTCCTAGGGGGACCTTACTACGAGCAGTACTTC.

This clonotype was detected many times. This chain uses TRBV9 with TRBJ2-5; 8 bases agree with TRBD1. The length of the CDR3 is 14 residues. Unmatched junction bases numbered 7, after V lost 4 bases and J lost 5 bases. From germline, CDR1 is SGDLS and CDR2 YYNGEE. CDR3 in DNA: TGTGCCAGCAGCCTTAACAGGGGGACGGAGACCCAGTACTTC. It specifies CASSLNRGTETQYF.

This clonotype was counted many times. The CDR3 DNA sequence: TGCGCCAGCAGCTTTAGACAGGGGGCTTACGAGCAGTACTTC. Translating gives CASSFRQGAYEQYF. V usage is TRBV5-1 and J usage is TRBJ2-7; 10 positions agree with TRBD1. Germline-derived CDR1 and CDR2 are SGHRS and YFSETQ. The CDR3 loop spans 14 amino acids. The trim removed 2 bases at V and 4 bases at J, leaving 3 bases unmatched.

This clonotype occurred many times. The chain links TRBV18 to TRBJ2-3, with D unclear. V was clipped by 2 bases and J by 2 bases, with 17 bases between them. There are 17 residues in the CDR3. Germline CDR1 reads KGHSH; CDR2 reads LQKENI. The CDR3 loop reads CASSPGFRPINTDTQYF. The CDR3 coding sequence is TGTGCCAGCTCACCAGGATTCAGACCCATCAACACAGATACGCAGTATTTT.

There are many counts of this clonotype. V is TRBV7-9 and J is TRBJ1-5; D uncertain. Germline V lookup: CDR1 SEHNR, CDR2 FQNEAQ (reference sequence). There are 14 residues in the CDR3. V lost 4 bases and J lost 2, with 9 bases in between. The CDR3 loop is CASSSEPGNQPQHF. DNA for the CDR3: TGTGCCAGCAGCTCCGAACCAGGCAATCAGCCCCAGCATTTT.